These 17 T cell receptor beta chains came from one sample sequenced in a study of blood T cell repertoires in COVID-19. The assay was immunoSEQ multiplex PCR, and TCRdb's table has in-frame clones only and misses some. Altogether fewer than 350,000 clones are present, about 89% being singletons, with the ten largest covering roughly 5%. Sequencing was done on a sample of PBMCs or T cells enriched from blood (not recorded which). The receptors here all came from a man in his 60s who had recovered from COVID-19.

The chain has TRBV29-1 and TRBJ2-1, with D possibly TRBD1 on 6 matching bases. Germline V gene sequence: CDR1 SQVTM, CDR2 ANQGSEA. V was cut by 3 bases and J by 6 bases, with 18 bases left in between. The CDR3 is 15 amino acids. CDR3 sequence reads: CSVEFVGAGPNEQFF. The DNA for the CDR3 is TGCAGCGTTGAGTTTGTGGGGGCGGGTCCCAATGAGCAGTTCTTC.

The CDR3 is CASSIRSTSGMNNEQFF. In nucleotides, the CDR3 is TGTGCCAGTAGTATAAGGTCTACTAGCGGGATGAACAATGAGCAGTTCTTC. The chain employs TRBV19 and TRBJ2-1, with TRBD2 matching over 10 bases. CDR3 size: 17 residues. Trimming at V came to 2 bases and at J to 5 bases, leaving 9 bases not matched to a gene. Germline V gene data show CDR1 as LNHDA and CDR2 as SQIVND (reference sequence). Full variable domain (remainder filled in from reference TRBV19 and TRBJ2-1): DGGITQSPKYLFRKEGQNVTLSCEQNLNHDAMYWYRQDPGQGLRLIYYSQIVNDFQKGDIAEGYSVSREKKESFPLTVTSAQKNPTAFYLCASSIRSTSGMNNEQFFGPGTRLTVL.

The rearrangement links TRBV19 to TRBJ2-1; D unclear. V shed 7 bases and J shed 4 bases, with 14 bases lying between them. This CDR3 comprises 14 residues. In germline, CDR1 is LNHDA, CDR2 SQIVND (reference sequence). The CDR3 protein is CASKNPSTYNEQFF. For the CDR3, the DNA is TGTGCCAGTAAAAACCCCTCTACGTACAATGAGCAGTTCTTC.

The rearrangement joins TRBV6-2 or TRBV6-3 to TRBJ2-1, with TRBD2 matching 8 bases. CDR1 is MNHEY and CDR2 is SVGEGT in the germline V gene. This CDR3 is 16 amino acids long. Germline trimming cut 5 bases from V and 0 bases from J; bases unmatched to any gene: 6. CDR3 amino acids: CASSPGGGSSYNEQFF. As DNA, the CDR3 is TGTGCCAGCAGTCCCGGCGGGGGGAGCTCCTACAATGAGCAGTTCTTC.

The chain is built from TRBV4-1 and TRBJ1-1, with D hard to call. Germline-derived CDR1 and CDR2 are MGHRA and YSYEKL. Trimming took off 1 base at V and 0 bases at J, with 6 bases between the two ends. CDR3 length: 14 amino acids. The CDR3 DNA reads TGCGCCAGCAGCCAAGGGAGTGTGAACACTGAAGCTTTCTTT. Its protein is CASSQGSVNTEAFF.

The sample holds one count of this clone. The rearrangement uses TRBV7-9 and TRBJ1-6; tentative D call: TRBD1 (5 bases). The CDR3 is 17 amino acids. Germline V gene data show CDR1 as SEHNR and CDR2 as FQNEAQ (reference sequence). V shed 10 bases and J shed 6 bases, with 25 bases lying between them. The CDR3 nucleotides read TGTGCCACCCACGTGGGGCAGGGCCTTAGACCTAATTCACCCCTCCACTTT. Translated: CATHVGQGLRPNSPLHF.

The V gene is TRBV4-1, the J gene TRBJ1-5, with D unresolved. The V gene lost 0 bases and the J gene lost 3 bases, with 6 bases spanning the gap. CDR3 length equals 14 residues. Germline CDR1 reads MGHRA; CDR2 reads YSYEKL. The CDR3 is CASSQDRFNQPQHF. Written as DNA, the CDR3 is TGCGCCAGCAGCCAAGATAGATTCAATCAGCCCCAGCATTTT.

This clone was observed a single time. The chain joins TRBV13 to TRBJ2-1; a possible D gene is TRBD2 (5 bases). V was clipped by 5 bases and J by 0 bases, with 11 bases between them. Germline CDR1 PRHDT, CDR2 FYEKMQ (reference sequence). This CDR3 spans 15 amino acids. In DNA form, the CDR3 reads TGTGCCAGCAGCCCAGCGGCCAACTCCTACAATGAGCAGTTCTTC. It encodes CASSPAANSYNEQFF.

The genes are TRBV20-1 and TRBJ2-3; no clear D gene. The germline V gene has CDR1 DFQATT and CDR2 SNEGSKA (reference sequence). The CDR3 is 11 amino acids. V was pared by 4 bases and J by 15 bases, with 17 bases between. CDR3 sequence reads: CSATTYDAAYF. CDR3 nucleotide sequence: TGCAGTGCTACCACGTACGACGCGGCATATTTT.

V usage is TRBV29-1 and J usage is TRBJ2-1; D not resolved. Germline V gene sequence: CDR1 SQVTM, CDR2 ANQGSEA. The CDR3 has 13 amino acids. The V and J ends lost 2 bases and 8 bases respectively, with 13 bases between them. In DNA, the CDR3 is TGCAGCGTTGAAAGACTTTACGCGGATGAGCAGTTCTTC. This gives the protein CSVERLYADEQFF.

This chain links TRBV18 with TRBJ1-4, with TRBD1 identical over 7 bases. The CDR3 extends over 13 amino acids. Trimming cost V 6 bases and J 5 bases; bases outside gene matches: 3. Germline CDR1 reads KGHSH; CDR2 reads LQKENI. The CDR3, as DNA: TGTGCCAGCTCGGGACAGCTCAATGAAAAACTGTTTTTT. Translation: CASSGQLNEKLFF.

The CDR3, as DNA: TGTGCCAGCAGCGCTACAGGGCCCGGGGAGCTGTTTTTT. This translates into CASSATGPGELFF. The rearrangement links TRBV7-3 to TRBJ2-2; D perhaps matches TRBD1 (6 bases). The V end lost 5 bases, the J end lost 6 bases, and 10 bases lay between the germline ends. The CDR3 has 13 residues. CDR1 and CDR2 (germline): SGHTA, FQGTGA.

The rearrangement uses TRBV9 and TRBJ1-2; tentative D call: TRBD1 (5 bases). V lost 0 bases to trimming and J lost 4 bases, with 13 bases between them. This CDR3 spans 15 amino acids. Germline V gives CDR1 SGDLS, CDR2 YYNGEE. The CDR3 DNA reads TGTGCCAGCAGCGTAGCCCAGGGCCCAGGCTATGGCTACACCTTC. It yields the protein CASSVAQGPGYGYTF.

V is TRBV19 and J is TRBJ2-1; 10 bases line up with TRBD1. This CDR3 has 16 residues. Germline CDR1 reads LNHDA; CDR2 reads SQIVND (reference sequence). V gave up 5 bases and J gave up 5 bases; unmatched junction bases: 9. CDR3 region: CASSRQGAPVDNEQFF. CDR3 DNA sequence: TGTGCCAGTAGTCGACAGGGGGCTCCCGTGGACAATGAGCAGTTCTTC.

J is TRBJ1-1 and V is TRBV20-1, with a tentative D call TRBD1 (5 bases). Germline CDR1 DFQATT, CDR2 SNEGSKA (reference sequence). V lost 3 bases and J lost 1, with 9 bases in between. The CDR3 contains 13 residues. CDR3 bases: TGCAGTGCTAGTCGCGGGACGAACACTGAAGCTTTCTTT. It codes for CSASRGTNTEAFF.

This clone was seen just once. The rearrangement uses TRBV28 and TRBJ1-1, with D tentatively TRBD1 (5 bases). This CDR3 is built from 15 residues. Trimming took off 9 bases at V and 4 bases at J, with 21 bases between the two ends. The germline V gene has CDR1 MDHEN and CDR2 SYDVKM. CDR3 sequence: CASHGGSRGRTEAFF. CDR3 coding DNA: TGTGCCAGTCATGGGGGGTCGAGGGGCCGCACTGAAGCTTTCTTT.

The V and J genes are TRBV27 and TRBJ1-5, with TRBD1 as a possible D gene (6 bases). V lost 2 bases and J lost 1, with 9 bases in between. The CDR3 has 15 residues. The V gene's germline CDR1 is MNHEY and CDR2 SMNVEV (reference sequence). DNA of the CDR3: TGTGCCAGCAGTTTAAACAGGGTAAGCAATCAGCCCCAGCATTTT. Its protein product is CASSLNRVSNQPQHF.